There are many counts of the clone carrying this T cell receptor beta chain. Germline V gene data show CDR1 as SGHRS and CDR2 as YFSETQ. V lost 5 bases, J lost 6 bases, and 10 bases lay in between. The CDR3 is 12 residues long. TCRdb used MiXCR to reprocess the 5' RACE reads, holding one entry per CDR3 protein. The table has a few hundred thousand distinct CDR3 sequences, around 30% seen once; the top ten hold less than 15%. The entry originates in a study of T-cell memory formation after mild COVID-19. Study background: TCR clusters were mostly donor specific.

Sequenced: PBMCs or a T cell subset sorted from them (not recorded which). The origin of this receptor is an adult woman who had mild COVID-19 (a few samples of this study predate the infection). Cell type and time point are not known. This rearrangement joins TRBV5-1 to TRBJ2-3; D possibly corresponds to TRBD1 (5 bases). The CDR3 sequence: CASRDTVDTQYF. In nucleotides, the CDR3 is TGCGCCAGCAGGGACACGGTGGATACGCAGTATTTT.